The 5 T cell receptor beta chains below all came from one sample that was sequenced in a study of beta chain features in type 1 diabetes. cDNA synthesis used the whole RNA isolate, giving expressed TCRB sequences. Data came from immunoSEQ multiplex PCR; TCRdb stores just in-frame clones and leaves some out. The table records about 150,000 clones, roughly 11% of them present only once. Sequenced sample: central memory CD4+ T cells from blood. The origin of the receptors is a man between 18 and 35 years old in good health.

This clone was detected only a few times. The chain couples TRBV30 to TRBJ1-1; D perhaps matches TRBD1 (6 bases). The CDR3 is made up of 13 amino acids. Germline V gene sequence: CDR1 GTSNPN, CDR2 SVGIG (reference sequence). The ends were cut back, 0 bases at V and 5 bases at J, with 10 bases in the middle. The CDR3 loop reads CAWSVSRGTEAFF. The CDR3 nucleotides read TGTGCCTGGAGTGTAAGCAGGGGAACTGAAGCTTTCTTT.

CDR3 bases: TGTGCCTGGAGTCGGACAGGGATACCCGGGGAGCTGTTTTTT. It translates to CAWSRTGIPGELFF. The rearrangement uses TRBV30 and TRBJ2-2; TRBD1 aligns across 8 bases. This CDR3 has 14 amino acids. CDR1 and CDR2 from the germline V gene are GTSNPN and SVGIG (reference sequence). Germline trimming cut 2 bases from V and 6 bases from J; bases unmatched to any gene: 5. Full variable domain (missing parts from reference TRBV30 and TRBJ2-2): SQTIHQWPATLVQPVGSPLSLECTVEGTSNPNLYWYRQAAGRGLQLLFYSVGIGQISSEVPQNLSASRPQDRQFILSSKKLLLSDSGFYLCAWSRTGIPGELFFGEGSRLTVL.

This clone was picked up a small number of times. The genes are TRBV9 and TRBJ2-7; D possibly uses TRBD1 or TRBD2 (5 bases each). In germline, CDR1 is SGDLS, CDR2 YYNGEE. V dropped 2 bases and J dropped 3 bases, with 18 bases sitting between them. The CDR3 loop spans 16 amino acids. CDR3 nucleotides: TGTGCCAGCAGCGTCGTACCGGGGCCAACATTCTACGAGCAGTACTTC. Translated, it gives CASSVVPGPTFYEQYF.

This chain connects TRBV28 to TRBJ1-2, with 9 nucleotides matching TRBD1. The germline CDR1 and CDR2 sequences are MDHEN and SYDVKM. The CDR3 loop spans 16 amino acids. J was trimmed by 3 bases and V by 8 bases; bases with no gene match: 13. CDR3 in amino acids: CASSLTGGKSHYGYTF. The CDR3 bases are TGTGCCAGCTCCCTGACAGGGGGGAAGTCACACTATGGCTACACCTTC.

The V gene is TRBV5-6, the J gene TRBJ2-1; the D is unclear. Germline CDR1 reads SGHDT; CDR2 reads YYEEEE. The CDR3 length is 17 residues. Trimming took off 4 bases at V and 0 bases at J, with 17 bases between the two ends. DNA of the CDR3: TGTGCCAGCAGCCACTTTGGGTTTTCGAGCTCCTACAATGAGCAGTTCTTC. Translated, it gives CASSHFGFSSSYNEQFF.